This T cell receptor (beta chain) stems from a study of T-cell reconstitution after alpha-beta-depleted transplantation in children. This clonotype has a handful of counts. A library of TCRbeta sequences, prepared with unique molecular identifiers, was generated. One entry per CDR3 protein, called by TCRdb with MiXCR from the PCR reads. The sample includes some 310,000 distinct CDR3 sequences, approximately 23% seen only once; the top ten take over 9.5%. Germline V CDR1 and CDR2: SGHRS, YFSETQ. There are 14 residues in the CDR3. The V segment lost 6 bases and the J segment 1 base; nucleotides outside the gene matches: 5.

The material sequenced was PBMCs, mostly from graft donor cells, taken 180 days after TCRalphabeta/CD19-depleted stem cell transplant. The rearrangement links TRBV5-1 to TRBJ1-1, with 8 bases aligning to TRBD1. This sequence was found in a male patient younger than 18 who had a stem cell transplant for acute lymphoblastic leukemia, so the T cells may come from the graft donor. CDR3 DNA: TGCGCCAGCACCCAGGGGGCCCGGAACACTGAAGCTTTCTTT. Protein: CASTQGARNTEAFF.